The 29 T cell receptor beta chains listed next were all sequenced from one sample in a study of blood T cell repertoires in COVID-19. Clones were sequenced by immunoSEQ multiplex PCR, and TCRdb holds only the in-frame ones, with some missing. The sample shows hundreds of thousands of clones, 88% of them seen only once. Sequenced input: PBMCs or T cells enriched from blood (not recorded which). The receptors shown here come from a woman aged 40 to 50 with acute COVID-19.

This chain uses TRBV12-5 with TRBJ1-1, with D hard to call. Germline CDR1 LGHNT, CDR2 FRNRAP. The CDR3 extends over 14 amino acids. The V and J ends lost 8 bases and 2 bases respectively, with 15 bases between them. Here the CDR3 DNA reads TGTGCTAGTAGGGAGGAAGGGTCCAACACTGAAGCTTTCTTT. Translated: CASREEGSNTEAFF.

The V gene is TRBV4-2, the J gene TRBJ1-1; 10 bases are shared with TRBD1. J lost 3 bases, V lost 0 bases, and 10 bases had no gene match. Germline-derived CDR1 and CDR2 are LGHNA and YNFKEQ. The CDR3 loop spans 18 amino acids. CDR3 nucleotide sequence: TGTGCCAGCAGCCAAGATCACTGGACAGGGGGTTCCGACACTGAAGCTTTCTTT. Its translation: CASSQDHWTGGSDTEAFF.

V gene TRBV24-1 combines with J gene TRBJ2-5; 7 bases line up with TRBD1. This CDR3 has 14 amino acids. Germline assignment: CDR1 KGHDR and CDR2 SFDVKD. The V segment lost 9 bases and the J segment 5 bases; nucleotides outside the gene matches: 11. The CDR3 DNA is TGTGCCACCGCCCCGGGACAGTCAGGGGAGACCCAGTACTTC. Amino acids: CATAPGQSGETQYF.

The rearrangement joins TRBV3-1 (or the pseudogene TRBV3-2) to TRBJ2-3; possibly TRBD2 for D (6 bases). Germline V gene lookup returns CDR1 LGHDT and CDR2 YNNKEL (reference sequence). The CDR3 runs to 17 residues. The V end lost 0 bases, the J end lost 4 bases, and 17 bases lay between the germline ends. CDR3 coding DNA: TGTGCCAGCAGCCAAGATCCCAGCGGGCGAGCCGCAGATACGCAGTATTTT. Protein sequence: CASSQDPSGRAADTQYF.

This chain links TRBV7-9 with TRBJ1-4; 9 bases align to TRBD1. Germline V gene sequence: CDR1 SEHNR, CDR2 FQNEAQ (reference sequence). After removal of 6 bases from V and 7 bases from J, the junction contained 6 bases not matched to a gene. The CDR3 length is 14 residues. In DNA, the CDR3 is TGTGCCAGCAGTTCACGACAGGGGGGTGAAAAACTGTTTTTT. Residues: CASSSRQGGEKLFF.

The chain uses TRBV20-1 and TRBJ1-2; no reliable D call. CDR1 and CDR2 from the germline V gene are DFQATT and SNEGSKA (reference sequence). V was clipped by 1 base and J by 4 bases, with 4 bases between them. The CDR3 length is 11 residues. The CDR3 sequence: CSARVSYGYTF. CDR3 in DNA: TGCAGTGCTAGAGTCTCCTATGGCTACACCTTC.

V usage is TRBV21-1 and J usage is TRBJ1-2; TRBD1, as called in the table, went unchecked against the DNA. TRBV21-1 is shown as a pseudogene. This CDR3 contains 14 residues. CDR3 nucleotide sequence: TGTGCCAGCAGCAAAGATCGACAGCTTTATGGCTACACCTTC. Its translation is CASSKDRQLYGYTF.

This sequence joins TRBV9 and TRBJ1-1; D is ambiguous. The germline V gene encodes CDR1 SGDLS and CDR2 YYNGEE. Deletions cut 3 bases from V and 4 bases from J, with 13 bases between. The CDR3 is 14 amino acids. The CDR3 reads CASSAIRGGTEAFF. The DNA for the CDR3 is TGTGCCAGCAGCGCCATCCGGGGTGGCACTGAAGCTTTCTTT.

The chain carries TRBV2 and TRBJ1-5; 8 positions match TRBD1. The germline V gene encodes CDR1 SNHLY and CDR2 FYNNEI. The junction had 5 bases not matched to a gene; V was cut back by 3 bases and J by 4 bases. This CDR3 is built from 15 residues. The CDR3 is CASSEARGQNQPQHF. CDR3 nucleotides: TGTGCCAGCAGTGAGGCCAGGGGGCAGAATCAGCCCCAGCATTTT.

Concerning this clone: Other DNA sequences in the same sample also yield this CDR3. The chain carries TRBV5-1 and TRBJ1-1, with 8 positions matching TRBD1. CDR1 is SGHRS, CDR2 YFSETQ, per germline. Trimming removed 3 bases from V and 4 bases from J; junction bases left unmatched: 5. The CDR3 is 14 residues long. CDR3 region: CASSSGTGGTEAFF. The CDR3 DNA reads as TGCGCCAGCAGCTCGGGAACAGGGGGCACTGAAGCTTTCTTT.

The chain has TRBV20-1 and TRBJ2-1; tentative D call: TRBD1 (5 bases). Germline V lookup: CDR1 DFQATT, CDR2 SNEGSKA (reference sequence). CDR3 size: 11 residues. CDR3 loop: CTGAGRDEQFF. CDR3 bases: TGCACCGGCGCAGGGCGAGATGAGCAGTTCTTC.

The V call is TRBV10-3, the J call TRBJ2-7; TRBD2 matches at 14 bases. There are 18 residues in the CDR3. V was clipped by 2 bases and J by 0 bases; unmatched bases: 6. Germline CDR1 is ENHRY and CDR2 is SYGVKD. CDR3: CAISERGLAGVNSYEQYF. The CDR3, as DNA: TGTGCCATCAGTGAGCGGGGACTAGCGGGGGTCAACTCCTACGAGCAGTACTTC.

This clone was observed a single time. The CDR3, as DNA: TGTGCCAGCAGCCCGGCAGGGTCAGATACGCAGTATTTT. This translates into CASSPAGSDTQYF. V and J are TRBV6-5 and TRBJ2-3, with TRBD1 as a possible D gene (5 bases). Germline assignment: CDR1 MNHEY and CDR2 SVGAGI. The CDR3 covers 13 residues. Trimming took off 6 bases at V and 4 bases at J, with 11 bases between the two ends.

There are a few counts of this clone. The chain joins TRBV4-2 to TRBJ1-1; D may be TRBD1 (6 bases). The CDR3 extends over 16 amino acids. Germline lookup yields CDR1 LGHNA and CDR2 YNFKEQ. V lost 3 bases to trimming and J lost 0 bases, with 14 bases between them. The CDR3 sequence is CASSQVGGPLNTEAFF. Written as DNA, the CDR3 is TGTGCCAGCAGCCAGGTCGGGGGGCCCTTGAACACTGAAGCTTTCTTT.

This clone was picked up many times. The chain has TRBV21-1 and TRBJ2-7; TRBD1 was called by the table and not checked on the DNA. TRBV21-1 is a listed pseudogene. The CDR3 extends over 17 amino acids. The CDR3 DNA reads TGTGCCAGCAGCACTGGGACAGGACACAACTTTGACTACGAGCAGTACTTC. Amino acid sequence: CASSTGTGHNFDYEQYF.

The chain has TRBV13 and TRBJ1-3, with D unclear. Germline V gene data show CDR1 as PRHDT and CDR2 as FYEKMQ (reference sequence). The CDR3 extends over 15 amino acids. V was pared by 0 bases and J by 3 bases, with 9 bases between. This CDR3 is CASSLGRRVGNTIYF. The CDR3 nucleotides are TGTGCCAGCAGCTTAGGTCGTCGAGTTGGAAACACCATATATTTT.

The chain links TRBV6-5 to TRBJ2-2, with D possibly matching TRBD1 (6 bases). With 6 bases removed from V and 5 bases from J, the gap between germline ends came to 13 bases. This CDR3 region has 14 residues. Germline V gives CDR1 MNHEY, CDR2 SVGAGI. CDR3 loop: CASRPGTSTGELFF. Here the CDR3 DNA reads TGTGCCAGCAGGCCCGGGACATCTACCGGGGAGCTGTTTTTT.

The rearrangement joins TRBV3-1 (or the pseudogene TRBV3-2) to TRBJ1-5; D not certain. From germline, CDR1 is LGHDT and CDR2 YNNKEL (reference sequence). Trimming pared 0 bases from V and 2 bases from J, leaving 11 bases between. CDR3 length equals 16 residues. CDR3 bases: TGTGCCAGCAGCCAAGACCGCCAGTTGGGCAATCAGCCCCAGCATTTT. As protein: CASSQDRQLGNQPQHF.

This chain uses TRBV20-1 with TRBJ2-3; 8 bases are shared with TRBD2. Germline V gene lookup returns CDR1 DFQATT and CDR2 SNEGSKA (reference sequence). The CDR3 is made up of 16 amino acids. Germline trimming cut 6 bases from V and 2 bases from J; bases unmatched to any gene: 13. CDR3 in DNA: TGCAGTGCGAGTACCTTTCGGGGGGGGTTCACAGATACGCAGTATTTT. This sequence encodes CSASTFRGGFTDTQYF.

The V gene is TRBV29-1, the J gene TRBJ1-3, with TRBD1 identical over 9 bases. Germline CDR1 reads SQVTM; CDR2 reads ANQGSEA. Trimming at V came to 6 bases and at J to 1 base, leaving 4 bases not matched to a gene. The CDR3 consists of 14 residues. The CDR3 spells CSVKQGASGNTIYF. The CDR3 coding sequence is TGCAGCGTGAAACAGGGGGCGTCTGGAAACACCATATATTTT.

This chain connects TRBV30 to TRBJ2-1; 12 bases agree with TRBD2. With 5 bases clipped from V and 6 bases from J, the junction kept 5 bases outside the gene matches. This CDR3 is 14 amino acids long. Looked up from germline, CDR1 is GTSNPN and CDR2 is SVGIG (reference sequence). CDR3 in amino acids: CAWASGGASNEQFF. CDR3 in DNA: TGTGCCTGGGCTAGCGGGGGGGCTAGCAATGAGCAGTTCTTC.

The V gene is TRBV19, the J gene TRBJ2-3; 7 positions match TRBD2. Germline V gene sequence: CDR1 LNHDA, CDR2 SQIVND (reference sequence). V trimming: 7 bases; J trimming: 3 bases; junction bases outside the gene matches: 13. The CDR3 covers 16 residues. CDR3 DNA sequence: TGTGCCAGTACCTTTGGTGCTAGCGGTTTTACAGATACGCAGTATTTT. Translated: CASTFGASGFTDTQYF.

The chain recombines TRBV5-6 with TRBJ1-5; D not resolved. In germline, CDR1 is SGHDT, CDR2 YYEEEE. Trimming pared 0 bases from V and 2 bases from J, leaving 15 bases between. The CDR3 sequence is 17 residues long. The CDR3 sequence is CASSLDAGKRGNQPQHF. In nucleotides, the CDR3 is TGTGCCAGCAGCTTGGATGCGGGGAAAAGGGGCAATCAGCCCCAGCATTTT.

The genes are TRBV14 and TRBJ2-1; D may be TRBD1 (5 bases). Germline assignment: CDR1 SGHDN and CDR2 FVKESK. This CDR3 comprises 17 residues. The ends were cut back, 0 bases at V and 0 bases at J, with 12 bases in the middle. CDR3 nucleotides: TGTGCCAGCAGCCAAGATCTGGCAGGGCTCTCCTACAATGAGCAGTTCTTC. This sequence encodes CASSQDLAGLSYNEQFF.

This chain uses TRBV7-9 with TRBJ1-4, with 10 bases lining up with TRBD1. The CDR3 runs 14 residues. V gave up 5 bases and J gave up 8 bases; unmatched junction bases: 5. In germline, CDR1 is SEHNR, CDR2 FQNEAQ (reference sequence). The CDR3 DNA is TGTGCCAGCAGCGCCTGGACAGGGGGAGAAAAACTGTTTTTT. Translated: CASSAWTGGEKLFF. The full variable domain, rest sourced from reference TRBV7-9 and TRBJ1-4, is DTGVSQNPRHKITKRGQNVTFRCDPISEHNRLYWYRQTLGQGPEFLTYFQNEAQLEKSRLLSDRFSAERPKGSFSTLEIQRTEQGDSAMYLCASSAWTGGEKLFFGSGTQLSVL.

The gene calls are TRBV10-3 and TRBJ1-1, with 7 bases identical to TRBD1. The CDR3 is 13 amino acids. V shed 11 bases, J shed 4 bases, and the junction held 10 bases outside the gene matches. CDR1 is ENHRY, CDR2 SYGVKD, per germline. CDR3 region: CAASGGLATEAFF. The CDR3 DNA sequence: TGTGCCGCCTCAGGGGGACTTGCCACTGAAGCTTTCTTT.

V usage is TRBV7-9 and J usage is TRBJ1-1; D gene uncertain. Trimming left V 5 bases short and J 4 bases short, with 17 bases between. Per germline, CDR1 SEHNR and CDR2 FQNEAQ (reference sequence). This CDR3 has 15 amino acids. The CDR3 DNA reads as TGTGCCAGCAGCCGGCGCGGGGAAGGGTTCACTGAAGCTTTCTTT. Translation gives CASSRRGEGFTEAFF.

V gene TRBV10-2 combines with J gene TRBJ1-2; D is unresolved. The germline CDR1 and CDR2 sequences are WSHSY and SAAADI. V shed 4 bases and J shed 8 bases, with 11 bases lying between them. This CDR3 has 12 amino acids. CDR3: CASSVAGPGYTF. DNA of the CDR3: TGCGCCAGCAGTGTGGCTGGCCCAGGCTACACCTTC.

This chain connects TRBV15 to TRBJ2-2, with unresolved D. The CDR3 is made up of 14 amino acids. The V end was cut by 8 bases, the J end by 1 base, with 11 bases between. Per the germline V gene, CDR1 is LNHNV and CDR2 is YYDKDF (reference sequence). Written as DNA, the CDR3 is TGTGCCACCGCCGGGTTTAAGAACACCGGGGAGCTGTTTTTT. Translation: CATAGFKNTGELFF.